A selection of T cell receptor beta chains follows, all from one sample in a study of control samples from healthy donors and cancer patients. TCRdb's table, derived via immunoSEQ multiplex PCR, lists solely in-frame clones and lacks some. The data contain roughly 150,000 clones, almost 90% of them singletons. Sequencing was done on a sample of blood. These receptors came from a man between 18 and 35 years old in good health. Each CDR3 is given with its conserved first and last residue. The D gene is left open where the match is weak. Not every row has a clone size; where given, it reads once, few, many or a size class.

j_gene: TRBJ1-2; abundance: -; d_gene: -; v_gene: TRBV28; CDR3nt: TGTGCCAGCAGTCCCCCAGAAGGGTTCTATGGCTACACCTTC; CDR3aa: CASSPPEGFYGYTF
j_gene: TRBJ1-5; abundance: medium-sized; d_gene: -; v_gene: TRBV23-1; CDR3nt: TGCGCCAGCAGTCAATCTCCCCAGCCCCAGCATTTT; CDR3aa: CASSQSPQPQHF
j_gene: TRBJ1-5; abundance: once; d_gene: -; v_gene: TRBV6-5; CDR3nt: TGTGCCAGCATTAATACAGGTTCAGGCAATCAGCCCCAGCATTTT; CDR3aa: CASINTGSGNQPQHF
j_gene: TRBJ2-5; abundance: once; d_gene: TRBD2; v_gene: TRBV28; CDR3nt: TGTGCCAGCAGCCCATCCCGACTAGCGGAGTATCAAGAGACCCAGTACTTC; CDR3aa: CASSPSRLAEYQETQYF
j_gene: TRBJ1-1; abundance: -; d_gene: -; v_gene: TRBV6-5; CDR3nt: TGTGCCAGCAGGGATGGAAGAGTGAACACTGAAGCTTTCTTT; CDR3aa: CASRDGRVNTEAFF
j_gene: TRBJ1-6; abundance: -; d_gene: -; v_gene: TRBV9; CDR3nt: TGTGCCAGCAGCCTTGGTGGTTCACCCCTCCACTTT; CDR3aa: CASSLGGSPLHF
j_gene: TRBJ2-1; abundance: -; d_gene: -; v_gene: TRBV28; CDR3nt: TGTGCCAGCAGTACTGTGATTGGTGGTCTCCCTCGGTCGTTCTTC; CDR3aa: CASSTVIGGLPRSFF
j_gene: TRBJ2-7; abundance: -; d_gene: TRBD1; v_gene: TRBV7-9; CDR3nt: TGTGCCAGCAGCTTAGATGACAGGGGCTACGAGCAGTACTTC; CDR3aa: CASSLDDRGYEQYF
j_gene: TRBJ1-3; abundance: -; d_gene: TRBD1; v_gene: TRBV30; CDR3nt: TGTGCCTGGAGTGGACAGGGCGGCGACACCATATATTTT; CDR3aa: CAWSGQGGDTIYF
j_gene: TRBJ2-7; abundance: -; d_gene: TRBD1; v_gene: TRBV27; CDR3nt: TGTGCCAGCAGTTTATCGGGGACAGGGTACGAGCAGTACTTC; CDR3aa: CASSLSGTGYEQYF
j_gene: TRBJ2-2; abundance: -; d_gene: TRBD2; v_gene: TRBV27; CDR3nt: TGTGCCAGCAGTGTTCCTAGCGGGGGGGCGGACACCGGGGAGCTGTTTTTT; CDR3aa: CASSVPSGGADTGELFF
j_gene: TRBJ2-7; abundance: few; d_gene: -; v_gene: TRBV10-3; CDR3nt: TGTGCCACAGGGGGACTAGGGGGCGAGCAGTACTTC; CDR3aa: CATGGLGGEQYF